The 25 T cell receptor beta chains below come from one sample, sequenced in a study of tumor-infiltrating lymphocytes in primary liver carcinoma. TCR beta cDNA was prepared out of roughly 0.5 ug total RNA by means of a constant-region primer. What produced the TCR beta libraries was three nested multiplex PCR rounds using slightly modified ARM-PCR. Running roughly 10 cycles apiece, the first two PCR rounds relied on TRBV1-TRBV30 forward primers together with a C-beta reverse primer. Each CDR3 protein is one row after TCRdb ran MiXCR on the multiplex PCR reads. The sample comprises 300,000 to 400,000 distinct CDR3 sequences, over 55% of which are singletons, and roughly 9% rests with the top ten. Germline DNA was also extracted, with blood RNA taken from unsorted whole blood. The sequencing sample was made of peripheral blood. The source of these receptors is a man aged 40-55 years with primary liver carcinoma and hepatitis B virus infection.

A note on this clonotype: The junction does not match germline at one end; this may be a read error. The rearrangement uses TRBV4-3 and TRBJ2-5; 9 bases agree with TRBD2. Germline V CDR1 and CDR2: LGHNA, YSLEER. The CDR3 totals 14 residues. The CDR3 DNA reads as TGCGTCAGCAGTCAAATGACTAGCGGAGAGACCCAGTACTTC. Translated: CVSSQMTSGETQYF.

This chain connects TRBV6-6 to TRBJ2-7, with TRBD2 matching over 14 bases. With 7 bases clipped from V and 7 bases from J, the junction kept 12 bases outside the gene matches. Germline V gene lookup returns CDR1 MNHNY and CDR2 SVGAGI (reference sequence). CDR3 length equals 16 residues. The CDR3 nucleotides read TGTGCCAGCACTTTTTCCGGACTAGCGGGAGGAGGGGAGCAGTACTTC. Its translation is CASTFSGLAGGGEQYF.

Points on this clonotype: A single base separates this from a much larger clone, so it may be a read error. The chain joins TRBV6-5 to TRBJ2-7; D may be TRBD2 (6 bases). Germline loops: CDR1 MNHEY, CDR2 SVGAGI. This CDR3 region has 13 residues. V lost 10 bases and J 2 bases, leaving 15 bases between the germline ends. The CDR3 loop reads CANRRDRAYEQYF. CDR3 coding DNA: TGTGCCAACAGGAGGGACCGAGCCTACGAGCAGTACTTC.

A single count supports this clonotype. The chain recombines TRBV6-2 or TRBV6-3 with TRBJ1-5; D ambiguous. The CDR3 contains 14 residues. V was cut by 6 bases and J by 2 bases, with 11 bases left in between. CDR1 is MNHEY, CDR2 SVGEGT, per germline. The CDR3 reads CASRPSRGNQPQHF. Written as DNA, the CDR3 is TGTGCCAGCAGACCCTCCCGGGGCAATCAGCCCCAGCATTTT.

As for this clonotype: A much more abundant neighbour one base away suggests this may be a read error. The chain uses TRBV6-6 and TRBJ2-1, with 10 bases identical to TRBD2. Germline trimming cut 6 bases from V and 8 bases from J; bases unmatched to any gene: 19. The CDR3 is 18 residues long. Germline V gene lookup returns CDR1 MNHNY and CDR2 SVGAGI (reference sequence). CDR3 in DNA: TGTGCCAGCAGCCAACCCCTCTCCAGCGGGAGGGGGTACGATGAGCAGTTCTTC. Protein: CASSQPLSSGRGYDEQFF.

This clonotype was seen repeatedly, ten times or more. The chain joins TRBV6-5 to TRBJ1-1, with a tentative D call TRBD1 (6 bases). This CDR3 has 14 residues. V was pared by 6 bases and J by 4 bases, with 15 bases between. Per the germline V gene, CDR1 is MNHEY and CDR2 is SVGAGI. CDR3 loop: CASREGGEGTEAFF. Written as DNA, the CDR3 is TGTGCCAGCAGAGAGGGGGGGGAAGGCACTGAAGCTTTCTTT.

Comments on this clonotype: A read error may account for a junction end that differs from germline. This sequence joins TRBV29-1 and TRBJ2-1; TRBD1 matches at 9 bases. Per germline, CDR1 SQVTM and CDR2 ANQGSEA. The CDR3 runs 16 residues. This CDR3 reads CSDLRGQGRSYNEQFF. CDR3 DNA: TGCAGCGACCTCCGGGGACAGGGACGCTCCTACAATGAACAGTTCTTC.

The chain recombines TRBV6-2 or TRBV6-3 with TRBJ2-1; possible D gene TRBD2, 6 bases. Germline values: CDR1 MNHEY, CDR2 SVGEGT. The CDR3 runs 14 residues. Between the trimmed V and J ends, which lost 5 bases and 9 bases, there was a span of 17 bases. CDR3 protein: CASSQSGCTAEQFF. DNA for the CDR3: TGTGCCAGCAGTCAGAGCGGGTGTACGGCTGAGCAGTTCTTC.

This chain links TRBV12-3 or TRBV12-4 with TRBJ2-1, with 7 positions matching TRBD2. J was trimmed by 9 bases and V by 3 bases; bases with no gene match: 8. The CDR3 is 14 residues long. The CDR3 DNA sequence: TGTGCCAGCAGTTTGGCGGGAGTCCCTTGTGAGCAGTTCTTC. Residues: CASSLAGVPCEQFF.

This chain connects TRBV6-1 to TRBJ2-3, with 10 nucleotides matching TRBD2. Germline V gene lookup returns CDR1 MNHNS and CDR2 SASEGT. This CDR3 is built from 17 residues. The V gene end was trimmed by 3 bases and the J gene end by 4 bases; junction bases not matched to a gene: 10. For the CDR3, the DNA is TGTGCCAGCAGTGATTCTAGGCTAGCGGGAGAAGCAGATACGCAGTATTTT. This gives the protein CASSDSRLAGEADTQYF.

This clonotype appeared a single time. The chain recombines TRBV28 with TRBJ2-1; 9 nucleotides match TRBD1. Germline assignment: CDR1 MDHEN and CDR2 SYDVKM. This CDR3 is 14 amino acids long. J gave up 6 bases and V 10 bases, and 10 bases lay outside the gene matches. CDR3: CATWGTGGRNEQFF. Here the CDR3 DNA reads TGTGCCACTTGGGGAACAGGGGGCCGCAATGAGCAGTTCTTC.

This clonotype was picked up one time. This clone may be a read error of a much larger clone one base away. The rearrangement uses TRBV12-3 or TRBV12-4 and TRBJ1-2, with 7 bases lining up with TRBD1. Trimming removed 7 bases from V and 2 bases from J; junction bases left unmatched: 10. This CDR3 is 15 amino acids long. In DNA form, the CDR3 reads TGTGCCAGCAACCCCGACAGGGCCCGAAACTATGGCTACACCTTC. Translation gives CASNPDRARNYGYTF.

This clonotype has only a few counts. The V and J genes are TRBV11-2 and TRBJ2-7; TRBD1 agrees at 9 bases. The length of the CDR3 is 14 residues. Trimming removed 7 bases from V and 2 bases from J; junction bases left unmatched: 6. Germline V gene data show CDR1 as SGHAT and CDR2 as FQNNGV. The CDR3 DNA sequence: TGTGCCAGCAACTTCAACAGGGGGCCCTACGAGCAGTACTTC. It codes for CASNFNRGPYEQYF.

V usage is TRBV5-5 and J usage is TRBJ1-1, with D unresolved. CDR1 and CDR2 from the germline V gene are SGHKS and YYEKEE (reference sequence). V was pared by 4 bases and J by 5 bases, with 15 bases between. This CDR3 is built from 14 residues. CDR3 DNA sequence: TGTGCCAGCAGCCCCGGGTCCTTGTCAACTGAAGCTTTCTTT. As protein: CASSPGSLSTEAFF.

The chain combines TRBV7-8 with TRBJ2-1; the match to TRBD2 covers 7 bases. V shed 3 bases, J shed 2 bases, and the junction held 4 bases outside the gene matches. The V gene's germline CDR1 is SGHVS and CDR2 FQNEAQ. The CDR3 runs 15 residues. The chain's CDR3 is CASSFRDYPYNEQFF. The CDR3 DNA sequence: TGTGCCAGCAGCTTCCGGGACTACCCCTACAATGAGCAGTTCTTC.

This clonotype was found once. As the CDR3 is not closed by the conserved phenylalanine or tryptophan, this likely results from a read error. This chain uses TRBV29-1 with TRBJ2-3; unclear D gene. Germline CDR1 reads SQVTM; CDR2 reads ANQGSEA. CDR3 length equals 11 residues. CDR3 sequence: CSAQYADAQYL. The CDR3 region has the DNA TGCAGCGCGCAATACGCAGATGCGCAGTATTTA.

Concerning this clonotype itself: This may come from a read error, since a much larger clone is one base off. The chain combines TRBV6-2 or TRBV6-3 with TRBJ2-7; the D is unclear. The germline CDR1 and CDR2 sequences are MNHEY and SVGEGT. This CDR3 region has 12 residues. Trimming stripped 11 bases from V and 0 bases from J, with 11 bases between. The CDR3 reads CAGGPSSYEQYF. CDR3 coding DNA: TGTGCCGGCGGTCCCAGCTCCTACGAGCAGTACTTC.

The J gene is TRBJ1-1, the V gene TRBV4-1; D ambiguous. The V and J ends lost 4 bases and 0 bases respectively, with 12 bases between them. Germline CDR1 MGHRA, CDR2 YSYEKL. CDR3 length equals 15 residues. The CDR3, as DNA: TGCGCCAGCAGCCCCCGGTTGACGGTGAACACTGAAGCTTTCTTT. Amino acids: CASSPRLTVNTEAFF.

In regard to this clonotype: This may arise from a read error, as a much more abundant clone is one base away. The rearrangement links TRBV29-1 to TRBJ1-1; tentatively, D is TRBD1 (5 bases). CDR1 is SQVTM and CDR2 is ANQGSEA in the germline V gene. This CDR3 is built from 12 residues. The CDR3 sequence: CSAEGDRTEAFF. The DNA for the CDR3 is TGCAGCGCTGAAGGGGACCGGACTGAAGCTTTCTTT.

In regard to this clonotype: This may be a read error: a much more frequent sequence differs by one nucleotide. The CDR3 sequence: CASSLRLAGVVKQFF. In nucleotides, the CDR3 is TGTGCCAGCAGCCTTAGACTAGCGGGAGTCGTCAAGCAGTTCTTC. The genes are TRBV11-1 and TRBJ2-1; 12 nucleotides match TRBD2. Unmatched junction bases numbered 10, after V lost 5 bases and J lost 11 bases. Germline V gene data show CDR1 as SGHAT and CDR2 as FQDESV (reference sequence). The CDR3 runs to 15 residues.

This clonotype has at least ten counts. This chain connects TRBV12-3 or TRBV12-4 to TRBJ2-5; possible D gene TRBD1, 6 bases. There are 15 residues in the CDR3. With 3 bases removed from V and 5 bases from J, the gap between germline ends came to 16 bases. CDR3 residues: CASSFAQGMGETQYF. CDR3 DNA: TGTGCCAGCAGTTTCGCCCAGGGGATGGGGGAGACCCAGTACTTC.

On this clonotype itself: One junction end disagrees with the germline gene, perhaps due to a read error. CDR3 sequence (DNA): TGTGCCAGCAGCCAAGACCGGAGCACTAACTATGGCTACACCTTC. Amino acid sequence: CASSQDRSTNYGYTF. This chain joins TRBV4-3 and TRBJ1-2; D unresolved. The CDR3 length is 15 residues. Germline values: CDR1 LGHNA, CDR2 YSLEER.

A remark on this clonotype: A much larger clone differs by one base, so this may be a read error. Here the CDR3 reads CSVGDSFYDQYF. The CDR3, as DNA: TGCAGCGTTGGGGACAGTTTCTACGATCAGTACTTC. This rearrangement joins TRBV29-1 to TRBJ2-7, with 7 bases that match TRBD1. This CDR3 has 12 residues. Germline CDR1 and CDR2: SQVTM and ANQGSEA.

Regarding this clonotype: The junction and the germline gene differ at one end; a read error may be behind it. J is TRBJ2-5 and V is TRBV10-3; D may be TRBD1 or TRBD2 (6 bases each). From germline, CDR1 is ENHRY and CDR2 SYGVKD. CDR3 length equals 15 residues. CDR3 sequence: CTIRGGGNGQETRYF. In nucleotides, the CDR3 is TGTACCATCAGGGGAGGCGGGAATGGGCAAGAGACCCGGTACTTC.

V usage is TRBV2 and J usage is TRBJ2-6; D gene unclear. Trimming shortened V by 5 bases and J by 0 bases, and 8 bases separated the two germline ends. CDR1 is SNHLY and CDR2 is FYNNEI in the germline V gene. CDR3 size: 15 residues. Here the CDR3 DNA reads TGTGCCAGCAGTCCGTTGTCCTCTGGGGCCAACGTCCTGACTTTC. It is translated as CASSPLSSGANVLTF.